This TCR beta chain comes out of a study of T cells expressing NK-cell markers. Study-wide background: From sorted CD3+CD56+NKG2C+, CD3+CD56+NKG2C- and CD3+CD56-NKG2C+ T cells came the TCR beta repertoires. Whole-study findings and limits: Clones of NKG2C+ T cells that had expanded were of unclear HCMV specificity.

Concerning this clonotype itself: The antigen is not known.

The CDR3 is made up of 16 amino acids. Germline loops: CDR1 LGHNA, CDR2 YSLEER. Production of TCR beta cDNA relied on 5'RACE template switching with UMIs. TCRdb re-called the 5' RACE reads and catalogs CDR3 proteins one per entry, DNA excluded. This sample's table has roughly 300,000 distinct CDR3 sequences. Material for sequencing was blood T cells: a sorted CD56 or NKG2C T cell subset, CD4+ or CD8+ T cells, or bulk PBMC T cells (not recorded which). This receptor was taken from a woman aged 18 to 69 in good health. This chain connects TRBV4-3 to TRBJ1-1; the TCRdb call, TRBD1, lacks DNA for checking. Here the CDR3 reads CASSQGPGQRDTEAFF.